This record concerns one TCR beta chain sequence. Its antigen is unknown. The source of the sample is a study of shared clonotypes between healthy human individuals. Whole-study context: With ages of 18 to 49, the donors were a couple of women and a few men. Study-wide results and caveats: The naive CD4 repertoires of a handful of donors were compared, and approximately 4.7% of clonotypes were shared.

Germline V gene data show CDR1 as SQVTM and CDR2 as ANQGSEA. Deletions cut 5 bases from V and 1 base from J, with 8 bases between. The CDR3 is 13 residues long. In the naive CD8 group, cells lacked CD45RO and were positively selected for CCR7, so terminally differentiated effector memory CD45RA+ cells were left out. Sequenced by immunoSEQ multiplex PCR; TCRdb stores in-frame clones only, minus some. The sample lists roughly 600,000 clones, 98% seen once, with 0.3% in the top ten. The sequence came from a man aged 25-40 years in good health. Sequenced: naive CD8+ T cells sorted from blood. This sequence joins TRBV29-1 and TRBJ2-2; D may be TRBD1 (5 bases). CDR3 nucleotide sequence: TGCAGCGTTCAGGACAAGAACACCGGGGAGCTGTTTTTT. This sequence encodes CSVQDKNTGELFF.